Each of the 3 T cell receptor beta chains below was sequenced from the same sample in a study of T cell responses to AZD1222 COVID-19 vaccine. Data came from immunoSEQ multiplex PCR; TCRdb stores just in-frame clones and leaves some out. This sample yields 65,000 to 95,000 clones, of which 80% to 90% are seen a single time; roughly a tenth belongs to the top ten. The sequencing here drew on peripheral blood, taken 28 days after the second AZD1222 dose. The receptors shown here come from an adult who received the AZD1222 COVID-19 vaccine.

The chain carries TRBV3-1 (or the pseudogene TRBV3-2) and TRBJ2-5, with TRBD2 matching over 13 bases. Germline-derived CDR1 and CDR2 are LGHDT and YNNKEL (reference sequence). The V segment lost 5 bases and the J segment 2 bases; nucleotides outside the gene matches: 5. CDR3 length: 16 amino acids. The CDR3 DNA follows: TGTGCCAGCAGCTTCCAGGGACTAGCGGGGCAAGAGACCCAGTACTTC. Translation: CASSFQGLAGQETQYF.

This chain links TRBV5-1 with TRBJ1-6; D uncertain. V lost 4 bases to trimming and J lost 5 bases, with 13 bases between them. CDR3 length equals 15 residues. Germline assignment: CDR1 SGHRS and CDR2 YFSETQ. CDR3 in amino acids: CASSPVRANNSPLHF. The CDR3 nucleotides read TGCGCCAGCAGCCCTGTGAGGGCGAATAATTCACCCCTCCACTTT.

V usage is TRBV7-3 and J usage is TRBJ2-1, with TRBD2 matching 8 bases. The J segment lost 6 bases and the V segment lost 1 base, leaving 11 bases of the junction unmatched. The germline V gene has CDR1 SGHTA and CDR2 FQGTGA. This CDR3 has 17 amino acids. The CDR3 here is CASSLNSGLGAGNEQFF. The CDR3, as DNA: TGTGCCAGCAGCTTAAACTCGGGACTAGGCGCCGGCAATGAGCAGTTCTTC.